In its sample, the clone carrying this T cell receptor beta chain was seen many times. This sample was taken from a study of T-cell reconstitution after alpha-beta-depleted transplantation in children. Germline V gene data show CDR1 as DFQATT and CDR2 as SNEGSKA (reference sequence). CDR3 length: 14 amino acids. V lost 1 base, J lost 8 bases, and 14 bases lay in between. Using unique molecular identifiers, the investigators prepared the TCRbeta library. Via MiXCR, TCRdb re-called the PCR reads, giving one row per CDR3 protein. The table has some 600,000 distinct CDR3 sequences, 16% seen once. The input for sequencing was PBMCs from the stem cell graft donor, taken from the stem cell graft. The receptor was isolated from a human donor who donated a stem cell graft to a child with acute myeloid leukemia. This rearrangement joins TRBV20-1 to TRBJ1-4; possibly TRBD1 for D (5 bases). The CDR3 DNA reads as TGCAGTGCTAGAGTCGTTGAAGGGGAAGAAAAACTGTTTTTT. The encoded protein is CSARVVEGEEKLFF.